The TCR beta chain described here comes from a study of cytomegalovirus exposure and HLA in healthy donors. The data were produced by immunoSEQ multiplex PCR, yet TCRdb's version contains in-frame clones alone and is incomplete. This repertoire shows about 240,000 clones, around 86% found once; its top ten account for around 1.2%. Study findings and constraints: Clusters of TCRs from the first cohort tended to co-occur in the 120 or so validation repertoires (as a later analysis found). Cytomegalovirus-associated status was assigned to around 160 TCR beta chains.

Comments on this clone: The antigen remains unidentified.

The V segment lost 8 bases and the J segment 5 bases; nucleotides outside the gene matches: 11. There are 14 residues in the CDR3. CDR1 and CDR2 from the germline V gene are MNHEY and SMNVEV (reference sequence). The clonotype comes from a woman in her 30s in good health and CMV-seropositive. This chain links TRBV27 with TRBJ2-5; 7 positions match TRBD2. The sequenced material came from PBMCs. CDR3 DNA sequence: TGTGCCAGCGCCACGGGGCGGGGAGGGGAGACCCAGTACTTC. This gives the protein CASATGRGGETQYF.